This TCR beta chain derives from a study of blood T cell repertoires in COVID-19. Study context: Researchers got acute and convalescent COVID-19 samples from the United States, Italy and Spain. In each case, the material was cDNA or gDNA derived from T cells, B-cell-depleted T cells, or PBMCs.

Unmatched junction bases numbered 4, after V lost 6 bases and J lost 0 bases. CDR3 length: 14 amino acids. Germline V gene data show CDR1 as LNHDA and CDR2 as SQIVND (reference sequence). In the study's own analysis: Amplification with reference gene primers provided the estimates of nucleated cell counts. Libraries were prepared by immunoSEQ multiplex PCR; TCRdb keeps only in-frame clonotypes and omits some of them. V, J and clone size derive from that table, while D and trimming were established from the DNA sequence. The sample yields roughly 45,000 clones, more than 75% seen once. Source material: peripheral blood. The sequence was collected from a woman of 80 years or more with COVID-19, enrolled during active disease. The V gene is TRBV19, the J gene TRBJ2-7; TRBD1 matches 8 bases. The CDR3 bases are TGTGCCAGTAGGGACAGGGCGCACTCCTACGAGCAGTACTTC. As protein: CASRDRAHSYEQYF.